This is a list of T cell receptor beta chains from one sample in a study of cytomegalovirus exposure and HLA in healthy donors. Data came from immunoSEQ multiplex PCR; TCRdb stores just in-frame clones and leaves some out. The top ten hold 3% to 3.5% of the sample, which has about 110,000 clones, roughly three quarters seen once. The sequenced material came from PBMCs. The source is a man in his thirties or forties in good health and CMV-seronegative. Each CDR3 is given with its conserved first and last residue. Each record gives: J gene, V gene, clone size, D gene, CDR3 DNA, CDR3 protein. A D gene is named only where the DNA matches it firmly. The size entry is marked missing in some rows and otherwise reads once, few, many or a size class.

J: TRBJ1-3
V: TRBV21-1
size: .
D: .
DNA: TGTGCCAGCAGAGACAGGGGGCGAAGAGGAAACACCATATATTTT
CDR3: CASRDRGRRGNTIYF

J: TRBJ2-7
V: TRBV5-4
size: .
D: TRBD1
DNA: TGTGCCAGCAGATCGGACAGGGAGAGTGGCGAGCAGTACTTC
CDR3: CASRSDRESGEQYF

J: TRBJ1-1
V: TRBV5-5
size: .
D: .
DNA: TGTGCCAGCAGCCCCTACCAGGGGCGGACTGAAGCTTTCTTT
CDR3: CASSPYQGRTEAFF

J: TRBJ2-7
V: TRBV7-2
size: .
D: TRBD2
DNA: TGTGCCAGCAGCTTAGCTGCGACTAGCGGGAACTCCTACGAGCAGTACTTC
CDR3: CASSLAATSGNSYEQYF

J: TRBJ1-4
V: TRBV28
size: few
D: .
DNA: TGTGCCAGCATTGGGGGGGCTACTAATGAAAAACTGTTTTTT
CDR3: CASIGGATNEKLFF

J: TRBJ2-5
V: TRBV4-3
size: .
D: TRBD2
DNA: TGCGCCAGCAGCCAAGACGGGGGGAGGGAGACCCAGTACTTC
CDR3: CASSQDGGRETQYF

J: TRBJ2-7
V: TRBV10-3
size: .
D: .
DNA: TGTGCCATCAGTGGACAGGGAGGAGAGCAGTACTTC
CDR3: CAISGQGGEQYF

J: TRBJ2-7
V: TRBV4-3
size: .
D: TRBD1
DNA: TGCGCCAGCAGCCAAGGTGGAAACAGGGGTCGCGAGCAGTACTTC
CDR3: CASSQGGNRGREQYF

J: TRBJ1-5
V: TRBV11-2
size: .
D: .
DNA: TGTGCCAGCAGCTTATCAGGGCGCAATCAGCCCCAGCATTTT
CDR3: CASSLSGRNQPQHF

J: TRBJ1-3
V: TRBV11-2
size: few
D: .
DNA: TGTGCCAGCAGCTTATCACAGGGCGGAAACACCATATATTTT
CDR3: CASSLSQGGNTIYF

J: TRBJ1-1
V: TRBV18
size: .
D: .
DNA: TGTGCCAGCTCATCCGGACAGCGTTTGAACACTGAAGCTTTCTTT
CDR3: CASSSGQRLNTEAFF

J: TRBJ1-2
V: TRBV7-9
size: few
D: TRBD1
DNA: TGTGCCAGCAGCTCCGGACCCGCAACAGGGGTGGACTATGGCTACACCTTC
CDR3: CASSSGPATGVDYGYTF

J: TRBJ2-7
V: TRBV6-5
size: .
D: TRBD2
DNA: TGTGCCAGCAGTTACCCCCCAGCGGGAGTCCACGAGCAGTACTTC
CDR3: CASSYPPAGVHEQYF

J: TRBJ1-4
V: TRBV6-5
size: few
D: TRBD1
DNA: TGTGCCAGCAGTCAAACAGGGGGATTACAGGAAAAACTGTTTTTT
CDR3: CASSQTGGLQEKLFF

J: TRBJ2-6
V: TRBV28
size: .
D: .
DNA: TGTGCCAGCAGTTTCAGGGGATCCGGGGCCAACGGCCTGACTTTC
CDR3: CASSFRGSGANGLTF

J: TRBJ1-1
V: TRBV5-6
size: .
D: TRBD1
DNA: TGTGCCAGCAGCTACCGGACAGGGTGGATGAACACTGAAGCTTTCTTT
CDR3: CASSYRTGWMNTEAFF

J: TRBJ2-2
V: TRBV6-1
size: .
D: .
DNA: TGTGCCAGCAGACGGGGAACCGGGGAGCTGTTTTTT
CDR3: CASRRGTGELFF

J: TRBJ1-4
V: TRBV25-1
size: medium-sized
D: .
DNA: TGTGCCAGCAGCTCCGCGTCTGCAACTAATGAAAAACTGTTTTTT
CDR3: CASSSASATNEKLFF

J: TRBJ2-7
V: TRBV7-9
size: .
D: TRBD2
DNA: TGTGCCAGCAGCCTAAGCGGTGGGGGGGGAGGATACGAGCAGTACTTC
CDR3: CASSLSGGGGGYEQYF

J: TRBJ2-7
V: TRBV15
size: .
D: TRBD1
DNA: TGTGCCACCAGCAGAGGGGACAGCTCCTACGAGCAGTACTTC
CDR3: CATSRGDSSYEQYF

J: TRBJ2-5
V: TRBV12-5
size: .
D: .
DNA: TGTGCTAGTGGTTTTGACACAGCCCAAGAGACCCAGTACTTC
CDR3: CASGFDTAQETQYF

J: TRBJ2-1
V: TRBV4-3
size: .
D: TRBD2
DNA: TGCGCCAGCAGCCAAGATATGGTCGGTGGGGAGGGCCACAATGAGCAGTTCTTC
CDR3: CASSQDMVGGEGHNEQFF

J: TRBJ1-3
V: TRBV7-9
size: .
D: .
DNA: TGTGCCAGCAGGAAGGGGGGGGCTGGAAACACCATATATTTT
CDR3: CASRKGGAGNTIYF

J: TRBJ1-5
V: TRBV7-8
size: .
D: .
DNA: TGTGCCAGCAGCCCCATAAGGGGTAGTAGCAATCAGCCCCAGCATTTT
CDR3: CASSPIRGSSNQPQHF

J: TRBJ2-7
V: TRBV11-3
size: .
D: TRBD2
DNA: TGTGCCAGCAGCCGAGGACTAGCGGGTCCTTACGAGCAGTACTTC
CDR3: CASSRGLAGPYEQYF

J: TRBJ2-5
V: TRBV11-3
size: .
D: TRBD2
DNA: TGTGCCAGCAGCTTGACTAGCGGGACCGGGACCCAGTACTTC
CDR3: CASSLTSGTGTQYF

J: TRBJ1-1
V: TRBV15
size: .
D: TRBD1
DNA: TGTGCCACCAGCAAGATCCGGGACAGGGGTCTGAACACTGAAGCTTTCTTT
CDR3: CATSKIRDRGLNTEAFF

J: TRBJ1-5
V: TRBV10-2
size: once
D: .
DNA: TGCGCCAGCAGTTCGGTCCTACCCGGTCAGCCCCAGCATTTT
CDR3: CASSSVLPGQPQHF